Presented here are 9 T cell receptor beta chains from one specimen sequenced in a study of T cell responses to AZD1222 COVID-19 vaccine. Assay used: immunoSEQ multiplex PCR; TCRdb lists only in-frame clones, some missing. The sample lists 95,000 to 150,000 clones, approximately 85% occurring once. The specimen was peripheral blood, collected on day 0 of AZD1222 vaccination. The receptors were sampled from an adult in good health.

V and J are TRBV2 and TRBJ2-2, with D perhaps matching TRBD1 or TRBD2 (5 bases each). V was cut by 7 bases and J by 6 bases, with 18 bases left in between. This CDR3 is built from 15 residues. The germline CDR1 and CDR2 sequences are SNHLY and FYNNEI. The DNA of the CDR3 is TGTGCCAGCAAGAGCTGGCAGGGACCCTCCGGGGAGCTGTTTTTT. Residues: CASKSWQGPSGELFF.

This clone was recorded a few times. This chain links TRBV5-1 with TRBJ1-5; D perhaps matches TRBD1 (5 bases). Germline loops: CDR1 SGHRS, CDR2 YFSETQ. V was trimmed by 1 base and J by 3 bases, leaving 8 bases between them. The CDR3 runs to 14 residues. CDR3 protein: CASSLPGHNQPQHF. CDR3 DNA: TGCGCCAGCAGCTTGCCCGGACACAATCAGCCCCAGCATTTT. The variable domain in full, completed from reference TRBV5-1 and TRBJ1-5, reads KAGVTQTPRYLIKTRGQQVTLSCSPISGHRSVSWYQQTPGQGLQFLFEYFSETQRNKGNFPGRFSGRQFSNSRSEMNVSTLELGDSALYLCASSLPGHNQPQHFGDGTRLSIL.

The rearrangement links TRBV11-2 to TRBJ1-2, with a possible D match to TRBD1 (5 bases). V lost 5 bases to trimming and J lost 7 bases, with 20 bases between them. Germline CDR1 and CDR2: SGHAT and FQNNGV. CDR3 length equals 15 residues. The CDR3 is CASSPTIRDVTGYTF. The CDR3 bases are TGTGCCAGCAGCCCAACCATCCGGGACGTGACTGGCTACACCTTC.

This clone was detected only once. V is TRBV27 and J is TRBJ2-7; D call uncertain. The CDR3 runs 13 residues. The V end was cut by 8 bases, the J end by 0 bases, with 11 bases between. Germline V lookup: CDR1 MNHEY, CDR2 SMNVEV (reference sequence). The CDR3 DNA reads TGTGCCAGCGGCGACTTCAGCTCCTACGAGCAGTACTTC. Translating gives CASGDFSSYEQYF.

This chain uses TRBV15 with TRBJ1-2; no firm D call. This CDR3 is built from 15 residues. Germline V lookup: CDR1 LNHNV, CDR2 YYDKDF (reference sequence). Trimming removed 0 bases at V and 2 bases at J, with 10 bases between. The CDR3 region is CATSRDRGGNYGYTF. CDR3 coding DNA: TGTGCCACCAGCAGAGATCGGGGAGGAAACTATGGCTACACCTTC.

J is TRBJ2-7 and V is TRBV18; 7 nucleotides agree with TRBD2. V dropped 8 bases and J dropped 2; count of bases not matched to a gene: 6. This CDR3 is 13 amino acids long. Germline CDR1 KGHSH, CDR2 LQKENI. Here the CDR3 DNA reads TGTGCCAGCCAGCGGGGTGCCCCCTACGAGCAGTACTTC. Residues: CASQRGAPYEQYF.

The V and J genes are TRBV7-3 and TRBJ2-6; 7 bases agree with TRBD1. Looked up from germline, CDR1 is SGHTA and CDR2 is FQGTGA. V lost 5 bases and J lost 2; bases outside the gene matches: 3. The CDR3 is 15 residues long. The CDR3, as DNA: TGTGCCAGCAGCCCAGGGACAGCTGGGGCCAACGTCCTGACTTTC. It encodes CASSPGTAGANVLTF.

The V gene is TRBV4-3, the J gene TRBJ1-3, with D unclear. CDR3 size: 16 residues. Between the trimmed V and J ends, which lost 2 bases and 0 bases, there was a span of 11 bases. Germline CDR1 reads LGHNA; CDR2 reads YSLEER. CDR3 region: CASSQLDGISGNTIYF. Here the CDR3 DNA reads TGCGCCAGCAGCCAACTGGACGGGATCTCTGGAAACACCATATATTTT.

V and J are TRBV10-3 and TRBJ2-7, with D perhaps matching TRBD1 or TRBD2 (5 bases each). CDR3 length equals 14 residues. The V and J ends lost 8 bases and 3 bases respectively, with 17 bases between them. The germline gives CDR1 ENHRY, CDR2 SYGVKD. The CDR3 DNA follows: TGTGCCATCGGGACCTCAGGGCTTAGCTACGAGCAGTACTTC. Translating gives CAIGTSGLSYEQYF.